These 6 T cell receptor beta chains were sequenced from one sample in a study of T cell clonotyping in hematopoietic cell transplantation. The sample's time point: recipient sample about 28 days before transplant, after cytoreduction. Sequencing was performed with immunoSEQ multiplex PCR; in TCRdb, only in-frame clones are kept and a portion is missing. This table has 25,000 to 30,000 clones, roughly 80% appearing once. The specimen comprised peripheral blood mononuclear cells, sampled before stem cell transplant. The receptors were sampled from a young woman with chronic myeloid leukemia. Some clones in this sample may be carry-over from other donors' samples.

This chain uses TRBV5-1 with TRBJ2-2, with 11 bases that match TRBD2. This CDR3 has 15 residues. The V gene end was trimmed by 2 bases and the J gene end by 3 bases; junction bases not matched to a gene: 0. Germline values: CDR1 SGHRS, CDR2 YFSETQ. The CDR3, as DNA: TGCGCCAGCAGCTTTAGCGGGGGGGACACCGGGGAGCTGTTTTTT. As protein: CASSFSGGDTGELFF.

The chain carries TRBV2 and TRBJ2-6, with D possibly matching TRBD1 (5 bases). Looked up from germline, CDR1 is SNHLY and CDR2 is FYNNEI. CDR3 length equals 15 residues. The germline V and J ends were trimmed by 6 bases and 4 bases, with 13 bases remaining between them. The CDR3 here is CASSDTRAGANVLTF. In DNA, the CDR3 is TGTGCCAGCAGCGACACCAGGGCAGGGGCCAACGTCCTGACTTTC.

The chain employs TRBV19 and TRBJ1-2; tentative D call: TRBD1 (5 bases). This CDR3 contains 16 residues. CDR1 and CDR2 (germline): LNHDA, SQIVND (reference sequence). V lost 1 base and J 2 bases, leaving 14 bases between the germline ends. The CDR3 nucleotides read TGTGCCAGTAGTATAGTGGGACTTTCGGTGAACTATGGCTACACCTTC. This codes for CASSIVGLSVNYGYTF.

This chain links TRBV5-6 with TRBJ1-3, with 7 bases lining up with TRBD1. Germline lookup yields CDR1 SGHDT and CDR2 YYEEEE. The CDR3 loop spans 16 amino acids. V was pared by 5 bases and J by 0 bases, with 8 bases of the junction left unmatched. The DNA for the CDR3 is TGTGCCAGCAGAGGAACAGGGGCCGACTCTGGAAACACCATATATTTT. It codes for CASRGTGADSGNTIYF.

The chain links TRBV11-2 to TRBJ2-7; perhaps TRBD1 as D (5 bases). Trimming took off 1 base at V and 3 bases at J, with 13 bases between the two ends. Germline CDR1 SGHAT, CDR2 FQNNGV. The CDR3 loop spans 15 amino acids. This CDR3 is CASSLGPGPNYEQYF. CDR3 nucleotides: TGTGCCAGCAGCTTAGGACCAGGGCCGAACTACGAGCAGTACTTC.

The V and J genes are TRBV7-9 and TRBJ2-2; 12 bases align to TRBD2. Germline values: CDR1 SEHNR, CDR2 FQNEAQ (reference sequence). The CDR3 extends over 16 amino acids. Trimming at V came to 8 bases and at J to 4 bases, leaving 8 bases not matched to a gene. CDR3 loop: CASGKTSGGITGELFF. The CDR3 DNA is TGTGCCAGCGGGAAGACTAGCGGGGGCATCACCGGGGAGCTGTTTTTT.